These T cell receptor beta chains were read from a single sample in a study of CD8 T cells in ankylosing spondylitis. TCRdb re-analysed the 5' RACE reads in MiXCR, keeping a single row per CDR3 protein. The sample lists 100,000 or so distinct CDR3 sequences; roughly 9% were seen once. Material for sequencing was blood, either unsorted or a sorted T cell fraction (not recorded which). The receptors stem from a male donor with ankylosing spondylitis. CDR3s include the opening cysteine and the closing phenylalanine or tryptophan. The D gene is left open where the match is weak. Part of the rows lack a size; the others show once, few, many or a class for expanded clones.

V	size	length	D	J	DNA	CDR3
TRBV20-1	few	16	TRBD2	TRBJ2-1	TGCAGTGCTAGAGATTCTCTCAAGCGGGAGTTAAGGGAGCAGTTCTTC	CSARDSLKRELREQFF
TRBV27	many	14	.	TRBJ2-1	TGTGCCAGCAGTTTAGGAAAGGGTTACAATGAGCAGTTCTTC	CASSLGKGYNEQFF
TRBV10-2	few	14	TRBD1	TRBJ2-5	TGCGCCAGCAGTGGACAGGGTACACAAGAGACCCAGTACTTC	CASSGQGTQETQYF
TRBV13	many	16	TRBD1	TRBJ2-7	TGTGCCAGCAGCTTAGAAGGTCTGACAGGGCCCTACGAGCAGTACTTC	CASSLEGLTGPYEQYF
TRBV28	few	14	TRBD2	TRBJ2-1	TGTGCCAGCAGTTTACTAGCGGGTGTGTATGAGCAGTTCTTC	CASSLLAGVYEQFF
TRBV7-8	many	14	TRBD1	TRBJ1-1	TGTGCCAGCAGCTTAGAACAGGGGGGAGTTTCAGCTTTCTTT	CASSLEQGGVSAFF
TRBV29-1	many	12	.	TRBJ2-1	TGCAGCGTTGAAGTCCCGGAGGGCGGGCAGTTCTTC	CSVEVPEGGQFF
TRBV25-1	many	12	TRBD1	TRBJ2-3	TGTGCCAGCAGTGGGGGACAGAATACGCAGTATTTT	CASSGGQNTQYF
TRBV4-1	.	17	TRBD2	TRBJ2-5	TGCGCCAGCAGCCAAGATGGCTCAGGACTAGCGGAAAAGGTGGAGCGGTTC	CASSQDGSGLAEKVERF
TRBV27	few	14	TRBD1	TRBJ1-2	TGTGCCAGCAGTTTGGGAGGGGGCGGAGATGGCTACACCTTC	CASSLGGGGDGYTF
TRBV5-1	few	14	.	TRBJ2-7	TGCGCCAGCAGCTTGGGGCTTGAGTCCGGGGAGCAGTACTTC	CASSLGLESGEQYF
TRBV5-8	few	14	TRBD2	TRBJ2-7	TGTGCCAGCAGCTTCACGGGAGGGCCGAGGGAGCAGTACTTC	CASSFTGGPREQYF
TRBV15	many	15	TRBD1	TRBJ2-3	TGTGCCACCAGCCCCCAGGACAGGGCCGTGGATACGCAGTATTTT	CATSPQDRAVDTQYF
TRBV4-2	many	16	TRBD1	TRBJ2-1	TGTGCCAGCAGCCCCTCCGTGGACAGGGGGGGCAATGAGCAGTTCTTC	CASSPSVDRGGNEQFF
TRBV10-2	.	13	TRBD1	TRBJ2-2	TGCGCCACAGGACAGGGGAACACCGGGGAGCTGTTTTTT	CATGQGNTGELFF
TRBV12-3/TRBV12-4	many	14	TRBD2	TRBJ2-1	TGTGCCAGCAGTCCTAGCGGAGTATACAATGAGCAGTTCTTC	CASSPSGVYNEQFF